A single sample gave rise to the 11 T cell receptor beta chains below, sequenced in a study of blood T cell repertoires in COVID-19. Sequenced by immunoSEQ multiplex PCR; TCRdb stores in-frame clones only, minus some. Found here are over 150,000 clones, about 88% of them singletons; the top ten hold 6% to 7.5%. The sample consisted of PBMCs or T cells enriched from blood (not recorded which). Receptor source: a woman in her fifties or sixties who had recovered from COVID-19.

This clone was observed a handful of times. The chain joins TRBV19 to TRBJ1-2; a possible D gene is TRBD1 (5 bases). Trimming removed 0 bases from V and 7 bases from J, with 15 bases in between. This CDR3 is 15 amino acids long. Germline loops: CDR1 LNHDA, CDR2 SQIVND (reference sequence). CDR3 bases: TGTGCCAGTAGTATAGATGACAGTCTCCTTCGTGGCTACACCTTC. Translating gives CASSIDDSLLRGYTF.

V gene TRBV7-9 combines with J gene TRBJ2-5; 9 bases are a match to TRBD2. Germline V gene lookup returns CDR1 SEHNR and CDR2 FQNEAQ (reference sequence). Trimming took 2 bases from V and 5 from J; bases not matched to a gene: 6. This CDR3 has 15 residues. The CDR3 coding sequence is TGTGCCAGCAGCTTATCCCGGAGCGGGAGGGAGACCCAGTACTTC. Encoded protein: CASSLSRSGRETQYF.

The chain uses TRBV5-1 and TRBJ1-2, with 8 bases matching TRBD1. Germline loops: CDR1 SGHRS, CDR2 YFSETQ. There are 15 residues in the CDR3. The V gene end was trimmed by 9 bases and the J gene end by 2 bases; junction bases not matched to a gene: 12. In DNA, the CDR3 is TGCGCCACCAGACTCTCAGGACAGGGAAACTATGGCTACACCTTC. It translates to CATRLSGQGNYGYTF.

The sample holds one count of this clone. The chain uses TRBV7-3 and TRBJ2-1, with a weak D call TRBD2 (6 bases). V lost 3 bases to trimming and J lost 7 bases, with 10 bases between them. CDR3 length equals 13 residues. Germline lookup yields CDR1 SGHTA and CDR2 FQGTGA. The CDR3 DNA follows: TGTGCCAGCAGCTTGGGGGGATTGAATGAGCAGTTCTTC. It translates to CASSLGGLNEQFF.

The V gene is TRBV27, the J gene TRBJ2-2, with 7 bases lining up with TRBD2. The CDR3 runs to 15 residues. The J segment lost 7 bases and the V segment lost 5 bases, leaving 10 bases of the junction unmatched. The V gene's germline CDR1 is MNHEY and CDR2 SMNVEV (reference sequence). The CDR3 coding sequence is TGTGCCAGCAGTCTTGGGAGGGTTGTCGGCGGGGAGCTGTTTTTT. Its translation: CASSLGRVVGGELFF.

The rearrangement links TRBV23-1 to TRBJ2-2; 8 bases line up with TRBD1. TRBV23-1 is an ORF, and what it does is uncertain. CDR3 size: 17 residues. V shed 3 bases and J 3 bases; nucleotides not matched to a gene: 9. This CDR3 reads CASSHLDRGGHTGELFF. CDR3 DNA: TGCGCCAGCAGTCACCTTGACAGGGGCGGGCACACCGGGGAGCTGTTTTTT.

The gene calls are TRBV2 and TRBJ1-2; a possible D gene is TRBD1 (5 bases). Germline lookup yields CDR1 SNHLY and CDR2 FYNNEI. Trimming removed 0 bases at V and 8 bases at J, with 22 bases between. The CDR3 loop spans 17 amino acids. The CDR3 DNA is TGTGCCAGCAGTGAAGCGCTTCGGGACTACGGTTCGTGGGGCTACACCTTC. It codes for CASSEALRDYGSWGYTF.

The V call is TRBV13, the J call TRBJ2-5; D gene uncertain. Trimming removed 3 bases at V and 7 bases at J, with 9 bases between. Per germline, CDR1 PRHDT and CDR2 FYEKMQ (reference sequence). The CDR3 totals 12 residues. In DNA form, the CDR3 reads TGTGCCAGCAGCTTCCCCACCGGGACCCAGTACTTC. This codes for CASSFPTGTQYF.

This rearrangement joins TRBV5-1 to TRBJ2-2; D perhaps matches TRBD1 (6 bases). The CDR3 has 15 residues. CDR1 SGHRS and CDR2 YFSETQ come from the germline V gene. V lost 2 bases, J lost 6 bases, and 14 bases lay in between. The CDR3 reads CASSFAGAAAGELFF. For the CDR3, the DNA is TGCGCCAGCAGCTTCGCAGGGGCGGCGGCCGGGGAGCTGTTTTTT. Combining the CDR3 with reference TRBV5-1 and TRBJ2-2 gives the whole variable domain KAGVTQTPRYLIKTRGQQVTLSCSPISGHRSVSWYQQTPGQGLQFLFEYFSETQRNKGNFPGRFSGRQFSNSRSEMNVSTLELGDSALYLCASSFAGAAAGELFFGEGSRLTVL.

J is TRBJ2-7 and V is TRBV5-6, with TRBD1 matching 9 bases. V gave up 1 base and J gave up 1 base; unmatched junction bases: 12. The length of the CDR3 is 18 residues. Germline CDR1 reads SGHDT; CDR2 reads YYEEEE. The CDR3 DNA is TGTGCCAGCAGCTTGTGGTGGCGGGACAGGGAATTTTCCTACGAGCAGTACTTC. This translates into CASSLWWRDREFSYEQYF.

V gene TRBV2 combines with J gene TRBJ1-3, with no clear D. Between the trimmed V and J ends, which lost 6 bases and 0 bases, there was a span of 9 bases. The germline gives CDR1 SNHLY, CDR2 FYNNEI. The CDR3 has 14 amino acids. Here the CDR3 reads CASRSSSSGNTIYF. Here the CDR3 DNA reads TGTGCCAGCAGATCCTCCAGCTCTGGAAACACCATATATTTT.